A single sample gave rise to the 26 T cell receptor beta chains below, sequenced in a study of identical twins. TCRdb re-called the 5' RACE reads through MiXCR, storing one row per CDR3 protein. This table holds roughly 250,000 distinct CDR3 sequences, 7.5% found once. The same data also went into a second study, on yellow fever vaccine responses in identical twins.

Source material: CD8+ T cells sorted from blood. The source is a woman aged 18-35 years in good health.

This clonotype was observed at least ten times. This chain joins TRBV24-1 and TRBJ2-2; TRBD2 matches at 11 bases. The germline gives CDR1 KGHDR, CDR2 SFDVKD. J gave up 8 bases and V 0 bases, and 4 bases lay outside the gene matches. The CDR3 loop spans 16 amino acids. Written as DNA, the CDR3 is TGTGCCACCAGTGATTTGTCTCTAGCGGGAGGAGGGGAGCTGTTTTTT. This translates into CATSDLSLAGGGELFF.

The sample holds many counts of this clonotype. The chain uses TRBV6-1 and TRBJ2-3; the D gene is possibly TRBD2 (6 bases). Germline V lookup: CDR1 MNHNS, CDR2 SASEGT. V lost 6 bases and J lost 1, with 11 bases in between. This CDR3 has 14 residues. The CDR3 loop is CASRREYGTDTQYF. The CDR3 DNA reads as TGTGCCAGCAGACGGGAGTACGGCACAGATACGCAGTATTTT.

This clonotype was picked up a small number of times. The chain links TRBV25-1 to TRBJ2-1; TRBD2 matches 14 bases. Germline V gives CDR1 MGHDK, CDR2 SYGVNS. Losses at the gene ends were 5 bases for V and 4 bases for J; bases not matched to a gene: 10. The CDR3 loop spans 18 amino acids. The CDR3 loop reads CASSTPGTSGGMYNEQFF. In DNA form, the CDR3 reads TGTGCCAGCAGTACCCCCGGGACTAGCGGGGGAATGTACAATGAGCAGTTCTTC. Variable domain in full (rest from reference TRBV25-1 and TRBJ2-1): EADIYQTPRYLVIGTGKKITLECSQTMGHDKMYWYQQDPGMELHLIHYSYGVNSTEKGDLSSESTVSRIRTEHFPLTLESARPSHTSQYLCASSTPGTSGGMYNEQFFGPGTRLTVL.

This clonotype was detected only a few times. The V and J genes are TRBV12-3 or TRBV12-4 and TRBJ1-2; D unresolved. Trimming shortened V by 7 bases and J by 6 bases, and 15 bases separated the two germline ends. The CDR3 spans 13 residues. CDR3 amino acids: CASTPGPRDGYTF. In nucleotides, the CDR3 is TGTGCCAGCACCCCTGGGCCTCGGGATGGCTACACCTTC.

This clonotype was found a few times. V and J are TRBV7-6 and TRBJ2-3; 16 bases fit TRBD2. V trimming: 5 bases; J trimming: 5 bases; junction bases outside the gene matches: 13. Germline CDR1 and CDR2: SGHVS and FNYEAQ. The CDR3 has 19 amino acids. CDR3 residues: CASSASPGTSGGARDTQYF. For the CDR3, the DNA is TGTGCCAGCAGCGCTAGCCCCGGGACTAGCGGGGGGGCACGAGATACGCAGTATTTT.

The gene calls are TRBV12-3 or TRBV12-4 and TRBJ2-1; 7 bases fit TRBD2. This CDR3 is 14 amino acids long. The V segment lost 3 bases and the J segment 9 bases; nucleotides outside the gene matches: 8. CDR3 amino acids: CASSFGAGALEQFF. DNA for the CDR3: TGTGCCAGCAGTTTTGGTGCGGGAGCTCTTGAGCAGTTCTTC.

This clonotype occurred many times. V usage is TRBV7-9 and J usage is TRBJ2-4; D is unresolved. V gave up 5 bases and J gave up 3 bases, with 5 bases separating them. Germline CDR1 SEHNR, CDR2 FQNEAQ (reference sequence). The CDR3 totals 12 residues. CDR3 DNA: TGTGCCAGCAGCGATCACAAAAACATTCAGTACTTC. Its protein is CASSDHKNIQYF.

This sequence joins TRBV10-1 and TRBJ1-1; D not resolved. V lost 2 bases and J lost 0, with 4 bases in between. The germline V gene has CDR1 WNHNN and CDR2 SYGVQD (reference sequence). This CDR3 has 13 residues. The CDR3 loop reads CASSEAVNTEAFF. CDR3 bases: TGCGCCAGCAGTGAGGCGGTGAACACTGAAGCTTTCTTT.

This rearrangement joins TRBV7-6 to TRBJ1-4; D is unclear. The V end lost 5 bases, the J end lost 1 base, and 8 bases lay between the germline ends. The CDR3 consists of 14 residues. The V gene's germline CDR1 is SGHVS and CDR2 FNYEAQ. CDR3 sequence (DNA): TGTGCCAGCAGCCAGTACCGAACTAATGAAAAACTGTTTTTT. Translated: CASSQYRTNEKLFF.

This sequence joins TRBV5-6 and TRBJ2-3, with 11 bases fitting TRBD2. Germline V lookup: CDR1 SGHDT, CDR2 YYEEEE. Trimming cost V 4 bases and J 2 bases; bases outside gene matches: 6. The CDR3 loop spans 16 amino acids. The CDR3 nucleotides read TGTGCCAGCAGCGACCAGACTAGCGGGAACACAGATACGCAGTATTTT. Translating gives CASSDQTSGNTDTQYF.

The chain recombines TRBV5-5 with TRBJ1-5; 9 bases align to TRBD1. Germline lookup yields CDR1 SGHKS and CDR2 YYEKEE (reference sequence). V trimming: 0 bases; J trimming: 7 bases; junction bases outside the gene matches: 2. This CDR3 contains 14 residues. CDR3 in amino acids: CASSLDRGPQPQHF. The CDR3, as DNA: TGTGCCAGCAGCTTGGACAGGGGGCCCCAGCCCCAGCATTTT.

The rearrangement uses TRBV9 and TRBJ2-7; TRBD2 is a possible D gene (6 bases). The CDR3 covers 14 residues. V shed 0 bases and J shed 2 bases, with 9 bases lying between them. Germline V gene lookup returns CDR1 SGDLS and CDR2 YYNGEE. The CDR3 loop is CASSVGSGPYEQYF. CDR3 bases: TGTGCCAGCAGCGTAGGTAGCGGCCCCTACGAGCAGTACTTC. Drawing the rest from reference TRBV9 and TRBJ2-7, the complete variable domain is DSGVTQTPKHLITATGQRVTLRCSPRSGDLSVYWYQQSLDQGLQFLIQYYNGEERAKGNILERFSAQQFPDLHSELNLSSLELGDSALYFCASSVGSGPYEQYFGPGTRLTVT.

The chain recombines TRBV7-9 with TRBJ2-2; a weak D match, TRBD2 (6 bases). CDR1 is SEHNR, CDR2 FQNEAQ, per germline (reference sequence). V was pared by 0 bases and J by 0 bases, with 8 bases between. This CDR3 has 16 amino acids. The CDR3: CASSLAGGANTGELFF. The CDR3 bases are TGTGCCAGCAGCTTAGCGGGGGGAGCGAACACCGGGGAGCTGTTTTTT.

The gene calls are TRBV20-1 and TRBJ1-4; D is undetermined. V lost 7 bases and J lost 8, with 8 bases in between. The germline V gene encodes CDR1 DFQATT and CDR2 SNEGSKA (reference sequence). The CDR3 extends over 10 amino acids. The CDR3 DNA reads as TGCAGTGTGGAAGGAGAAAAACTGTTTTTT. Residues: CSVEGEKLFF.

The rearrangement links TRBV6-1 to TRBJ2-3; TRBD1 matches at 7 bases. The CDR3 has 16 residues. V was clipped by 7 bases and J by 4 bases; unmatched bases: 14. Germline-derived CDR1 and CDR2 are MNHNS and SASEGT. The CDR3 bases are TGTGCCAGCACCCAGGGAGCGCAGGGGGTGGCAGATACGCAGTATTTT. Its protein is CASTQGAQGVADTQYF.

This clonotype came up many times. The rearrangement uses TRBV5-5 and TRBJ1-5; 7 nucleotides agree with TRBD1. V trimming: 0 bases; J trimming: 7 bases; junction bases outside the gene matches: 4. In germline, CDR1 is SGHKS, CDR2 YYEKEE (reference sequence). The CDR3 runs 14 residues. In DNA form, the CDR3 reads TGTGCCAGCAGCTTGGAGCAGGGGGACCAGCCCCAGCATTTT. Its translation: CASSLEQGDQPQHF.

This clonotype occurred many times. The gene calls are TRBV27 and TRBJ2-3; D remains unclear. Germline loops: CDR1 MNHEY, CDR2 SMNVEV (reference sequence). This CDR3 has 12 amino acids. V lost 5 bases, J lost 6 bases, and 9 bases lay in between. CDR3 nucleotide sequence: TGTGCCAGCAGTCCTAACGTGGATACGCAGTATTTT. Amino acids: CASSPNVDTQYF.

This clonotype was counted many times. This chain joins TRBV12-3 or TRBV12-4 and TRBJ2-7, with 13 nucleotides matching TRBD2. V gave up 6 bases and J gave up 2 bases; unmatched junction bases: 7. The CDR3 has 16 residues. The CDR3: CASRAGTSGTPYEQYF. The DNA of the CDR3 is TGTGCCAGCAGGGCCGGGACTAGCGGGACCCCCTACGAGCAGTACTTC.

The chain links TRBV5-1 to TRBJ1-2; maybe TRBD1 (6 bases). The V end was cut by 3 bases, the J end by 0 bases, with 15 bases between. The CDR3 sequence is 16 residues long. CDR1 and CDR2 (germline): SGHRS, YFSETQ. The CDR3 is CASSSFGQTTNYGYTF. The CDR3 DNA reads as TGCGCCAGCAGCTCATTCGGACAGACCACTAACTATGGCTACACCTTC.

Only a few counts were recorded for this clonotype. DNA for the CDR3: TGCAGTGCTAGAGAACTAGCCCTTCCCCCCTACGAGCAGTACGTC. Amino acid sequence: CSARELALPPYEQYV. The chain is built from TRBV20-1 and TRBJ2-7, with D possibly TRBD2 on 6 matching bases. The CDR3 is 15 amino acids. V was shortened by 0 bases and J by 2 bases, with 14 bases between the two germline ends. Per germline, CDR1 DFQATT and CDR2 SNEGSKA (reference sequence).

The chain has TRBV6-2 or TRBV6-3 and TRBJ2-6; 7 nucleotides align to TRBD1. Germline CDR1 and CDR2: MNHEY and SVGEGT. V dropped 0 bases and J dropped 0; count of bases not matched to a gene: 17. There are 22 residues in the CDR3. The CDR3 nucleotides are TGTGCCAGCAGTTACTCGATCTCTTCGGCGCAGGGACAGAGCTCTGGGGCCAACGTCCTGACTTTC. Protein product: CASSYSISSAQGQSSGANVLTF.

In its sample, this clonotype was seen a few times. The chain links TRBV7-8 to TRBJ1-1; 7 nucleotides line up with TRBD1. This CDR3 has 15 residues. Germline values: CDR1 SGHVS, CDR2 FQNEAQ. V lost 2 bases, J lost 3 bases, and 6 bases stayed unmatched. In DNA form, the CDR3 reads TGTGCCAGCAGCTTACTGGACAGGCGGGACACTGAAGCTTTCTTT. Translation gives CASSLLDRRDTEAFF.

The V and J genes are TRBV9 and TRBJ2-1, with D perhaps TRBD2 (6 bases). Per the germline V gene, CDR1 is SGDLS and CDR2 is YYNGEE. CDR3 length equals 13 residues. V lost 3 bases and J 8 bases, leaving 12 bases between the germline ends. The CDR3 region is CASSGGRRDEQFF. The CDR3 bases are TGTGCCAGCAGCGGGGGCAGGAGGGATGAGCAGTTCTTC.

This chain uses TRBV12-3 or TRBV12-4 with TRBJ2-3, with D perhaps TRBD1 (6 bases). Deletions cut 4 bases from V and 5 bases from J, with 10 bases between. This CDR3 is 13 amino acids long. Here the CDR3 DNA reads TGTGCCAGCAGTTGGGGGCGTGGAGATACGCAGTATTTT. Translation: CASSWGRGDTQYF.

This clonotype has just a few counts. The chain couples TRBV7-9 to TRBJ1-2; 10 bases map to TRBD1. V lost 4 bases to trimming and J lost 3 bases; unmatched junction nucleotides: 5. Germline V gene data show CDR1 as SEHNR and CDR2 as FQNEAQ (reference sequence). This CDR3 contains 15 residues. CDR3 coding DNA: TGTGCCAGCAGCTCCTCCGGGACAGGGGACTATGGCTACACCTTC. Translation: CASSSSGTGDYGYTF.

V usage is TRBV7-3 and J usage is TRBJ2-1; 7 bases match TRBD2. Germline values: CDR1 SGHTA, CDR2 FQGTGA. CDR3 length: 15 amino acids. The V segment lost 5 bases and the J segment 9 bases; nucleotides outside the gene matches: 13. CDR3 nucleotide sequence: TGTGCCAGCAGCAGCCACACGACCCGCGGGGGTGAGCAGTTCTTC. This encodes CASSSHTTRGGEQFF.